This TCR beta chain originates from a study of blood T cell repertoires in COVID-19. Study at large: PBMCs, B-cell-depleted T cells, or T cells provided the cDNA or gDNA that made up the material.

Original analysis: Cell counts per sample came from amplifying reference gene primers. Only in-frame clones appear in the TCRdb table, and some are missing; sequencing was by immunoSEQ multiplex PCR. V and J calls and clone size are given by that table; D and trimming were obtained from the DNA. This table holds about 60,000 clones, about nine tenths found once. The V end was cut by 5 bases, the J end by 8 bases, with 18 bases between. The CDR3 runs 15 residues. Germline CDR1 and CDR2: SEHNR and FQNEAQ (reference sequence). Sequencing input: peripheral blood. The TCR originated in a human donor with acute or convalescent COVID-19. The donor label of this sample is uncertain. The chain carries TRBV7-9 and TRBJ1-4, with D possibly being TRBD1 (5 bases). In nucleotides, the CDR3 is TGTGCCAGCAGCCCCCCAGGGAGGGGAGGCGAAAAACTGTTTTTT. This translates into CASSPPGRGGEKLFF.